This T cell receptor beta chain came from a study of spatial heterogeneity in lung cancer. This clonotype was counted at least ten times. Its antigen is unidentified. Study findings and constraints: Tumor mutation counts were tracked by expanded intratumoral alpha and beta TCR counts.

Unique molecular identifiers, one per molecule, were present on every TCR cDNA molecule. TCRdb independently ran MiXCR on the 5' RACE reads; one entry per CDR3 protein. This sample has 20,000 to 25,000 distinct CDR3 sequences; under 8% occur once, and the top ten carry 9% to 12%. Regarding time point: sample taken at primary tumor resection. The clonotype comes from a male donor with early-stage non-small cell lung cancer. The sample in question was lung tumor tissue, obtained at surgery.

This CDR3 is CASSPQGQKSDLSGANVLTF. In DNA, the CDR3 is TGTGCCAGCAGTCCCCAGGGACAGAAGTCTGATCTCTCTGGGGCCAACGTCCTGACTTTC. The gene calls are TRBV28 and TRBJ2-6, with TRBD1 identical over 7 bases. Trimming removed 5 bases from V and 0 bases from J; junction bases left unmatched: 16. The germline gives CDR1 MDHEN, CDR2 SYDVKM. This CDR3 is 20 amino acids long.